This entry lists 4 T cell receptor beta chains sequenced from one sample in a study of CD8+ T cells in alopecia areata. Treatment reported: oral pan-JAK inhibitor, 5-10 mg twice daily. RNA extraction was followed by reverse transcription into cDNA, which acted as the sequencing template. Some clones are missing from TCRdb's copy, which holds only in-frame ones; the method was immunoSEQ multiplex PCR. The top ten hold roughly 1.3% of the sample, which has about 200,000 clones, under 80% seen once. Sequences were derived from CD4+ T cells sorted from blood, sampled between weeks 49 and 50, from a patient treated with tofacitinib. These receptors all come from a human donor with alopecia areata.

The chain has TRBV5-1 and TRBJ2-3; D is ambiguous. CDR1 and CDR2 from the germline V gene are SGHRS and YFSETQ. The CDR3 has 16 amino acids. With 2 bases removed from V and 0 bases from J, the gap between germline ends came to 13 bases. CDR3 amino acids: CASSFGSRGSTDTQYF. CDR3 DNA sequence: TGCGCCAGCAGCTTTGGTTCACGAGGAAGCACAGATACGCAGTATTTT.

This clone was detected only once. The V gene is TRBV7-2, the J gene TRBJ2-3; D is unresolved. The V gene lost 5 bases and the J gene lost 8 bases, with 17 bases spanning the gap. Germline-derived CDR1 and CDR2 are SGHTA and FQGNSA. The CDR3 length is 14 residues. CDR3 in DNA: TGTGCCAGCAGCCCCCCTCCCTCGCTGGTTACGCAGTATTTT. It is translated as CASSPPPSLVTQYF.

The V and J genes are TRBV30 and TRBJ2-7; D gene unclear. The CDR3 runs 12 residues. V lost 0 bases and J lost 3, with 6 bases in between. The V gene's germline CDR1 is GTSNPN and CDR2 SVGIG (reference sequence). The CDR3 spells CAWSVKGYEQYF. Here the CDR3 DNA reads TGTGCCTGGAGTGTAAAGGGCTACGAGCAGTACTTC.

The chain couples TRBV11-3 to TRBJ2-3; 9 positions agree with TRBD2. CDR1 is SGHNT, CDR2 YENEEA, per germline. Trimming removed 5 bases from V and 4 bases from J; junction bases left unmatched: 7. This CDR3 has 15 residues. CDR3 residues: CASSQRTSAADTQYF. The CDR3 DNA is TGTGCCAGCAGCCAAAGGACTAGCGCCGCAGATACGCAGTATTTT.